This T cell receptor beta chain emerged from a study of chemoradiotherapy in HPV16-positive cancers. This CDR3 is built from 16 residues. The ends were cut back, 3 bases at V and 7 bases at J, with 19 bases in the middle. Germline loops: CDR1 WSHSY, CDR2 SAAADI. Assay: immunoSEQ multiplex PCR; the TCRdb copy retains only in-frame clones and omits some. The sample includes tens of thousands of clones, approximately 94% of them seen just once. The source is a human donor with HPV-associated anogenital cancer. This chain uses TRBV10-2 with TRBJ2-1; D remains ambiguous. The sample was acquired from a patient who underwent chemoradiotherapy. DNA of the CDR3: TGCGCCAGCAGTGACCCCGACGGTCCGCAGGTTAATGAGCAGTTCTTC. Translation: CASSDPDGPQVNEQFF.